The clone carrying this T cell receptor beta chain is medium-sized within its sample. Antigen unknown. The data derive from a study of CD4 T cells in relation to SARS-CoV-2 and coronaviruses. Across the whole study: The negative reference was HIV-1 Nef peptide pool or peptide-free culture. General study points: No crossreactivity against non-spike viral proteins was tested here.

Libraries were prepared by immunoSEQ multiplex PCR; TCRdb keeps only in-frame clonotypes and omits some of them. Among roughly 20,000 clones, 70% to 85% were seen once, and the ten largest hold about 21%. Unexposed donor CD4+ T cells date from about 2011-2018, before the COVID-19 pandemic. The cells were cultured for 9 to 11 days before CD4+ T cells were isolated. Unexposed-donor CD4+ T cells were probed with SARS-CoV-2 S/N and four cold-coronavirus spikes, cells permitting. V lost 6 bases, J lost 1 base, and 10 bases stayed unmatched. From germline, CDR1 is SGHDT and CDR2 YYEEEE. The CDR3 consists of 16 residues.

This TCR derives from a human donor in good health. The specimen was CD4+ T cells from PBMCs, cultured in vitro. The chain joins TRBV5-6 to TRBJ2-1; TRBD2 matches 7 bases. CDR3 coding DNA: TGTGCCAGCACTAAGGGGTGGGAGGGGTCCTACAATGAGCAGTTCTTC. Encoded protein: CASTKGWEGSYNEQFF.